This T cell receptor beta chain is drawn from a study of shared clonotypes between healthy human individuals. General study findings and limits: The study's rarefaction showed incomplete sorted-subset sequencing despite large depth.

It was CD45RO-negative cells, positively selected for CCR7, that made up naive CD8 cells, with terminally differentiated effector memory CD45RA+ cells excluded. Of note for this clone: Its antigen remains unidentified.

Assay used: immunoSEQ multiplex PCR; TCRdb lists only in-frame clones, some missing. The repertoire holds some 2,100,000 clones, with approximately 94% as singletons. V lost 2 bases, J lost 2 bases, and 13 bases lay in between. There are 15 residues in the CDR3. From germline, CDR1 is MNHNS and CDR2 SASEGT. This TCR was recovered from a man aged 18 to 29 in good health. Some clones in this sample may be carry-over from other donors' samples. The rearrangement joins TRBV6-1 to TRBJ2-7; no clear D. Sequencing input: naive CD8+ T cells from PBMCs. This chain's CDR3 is CASSETHRVPYEQYF. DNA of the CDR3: TGTGCCAGCAGTGAAACCCACAGAGTACCCTACGAGCAGTACTTC.